Listed below are T cell receptor beta chains from one sample, sequenced in a study of cytomegalovirus exposure and HLA in healthy donors. The method was immunoSEQ multiplex PCR; TCRdb's version includes in-frame clones alone and lacks a portion of them. This sample has about 170,000 clones, with over 65% found just once. The sample taken for sequencing was PBMCs. The receptors were gathered from a man in his forties or fifties in good health and CMV-seropositive. The CDR3 runs from the conserved cysteine through the conserved F or W. The D gene is left open where the match is weak. Clone size, where shown, is once, few, many, or a class for clones that have expanded.

-,-,TRBJ2-3,TRBV5-1,CASRTQEGTDTQYF,TGCGCCAGCAGAACCCAGGAAGGCACAGATACGCAGTATTTT
-,-,TRBJ1-1,TRBV19,CASNEGNTEAFF,TGTGCCAGTAATGAGGGGAACACTGAAGCTTTCTTT
-,-,TRBJ2-5,TRBV19,CASSISTGQETQYF,TGTGCCAGTAGTATATCCACAGGGCAAGAGACCCAGTACTTC
-,-,TRBJ2-2,TRBV27,CASTSGGGTGELFF,TGTGCCAGCACTTCGGGGGGCGGCACCGGGGAGCTGTTTTTT
few,TRBD1,TRBJ2-2,TRBV6-5,CASSHGTANTGELFF,TGTGCCAGCAGTCACGGGACAGCGAACACCGGGGAGCTGTTTTTT
-,-,TRBJ1-5,TRBV4-2,CASSQGIGGNQPQHF,TGTGCCAGCAGCCAAGGGATAGGGGGCAATCAGCCCCAGCATTTT
-,-,TRBJ2-7,TRBV9,CASSVGGLEEQYF,TGTGCCAGCAGCGTAGGAGGATTGGAGGAGCAGTACTTC
-,TRBD1,TRBJ2-7,TRBV29-1,CSVSSGTGDYEQYF,TGCAGCGTTTCCTCCGGGACAGGGGATTACGAGCAGTACTTC
few,-,TRBJ2-7,TRBV19,CASSIGGWNEQYF,TGTGCCAGTAGTATCGGAGGCTGGAACGAGCAGTACTTC
-,TRBD2,TRBJ2-5,TRBV13,CASSLNSGGGYETQYF,TGTGCCAGCAGCTTAAACTCCGGCGGGGGGTATGAGACCCAGTACTTC
-,TRBD1,TRBJ2-7,TRBV5-6,CASTASGTGTHEQYF,TGTGCCAGCACCGCTTCGGGGACAGGGACCCACGAGCAGTACTTC
few,TRBD1,TRBJ2-3,TRBV6-6,CASNRGQGGDTQYF,TGTGCCAGCAATCGGGGACAGGGTGGTGATACGCAGTATTTT
-,TRBD1,TRBJ1-3,TRBV11-2,CASSAGTGDVWDTIYF,TGTGCCAGCTCGGCGGGGACAGGGGATGTTTGGGACACCATATATTTT
-,-,TRBJ2-3,TRBV9,CASSSPVDTQYF,TGTGCCAGCAGCTCTCCGGTAGATACGCAGTATTTT
-,-,TRBJ1-1,TRBV18,CASSPRQGYTEAFF,TGTGCCAGCTCACCACGGCAGGGGTACACTGAAGCTTTCTTT
-,-,TRBJ2-2,TRBV6-4,CASSAETGFRGELFF,TGTGCCAGCAGTGCTGAGACAGGTTTTCGCGGGGAGCTGTTTTTT
-,-,TRBJ1-5,TRBV18,CASSPDGTKPQHF,TGTGCCAGCTCCCCCGACGGTACTAAGCCCCAGCATTTT
-,TRBD2,TRBJ2-3,TRBV5-6,CASSLRGTRGGEDTQYF,TGTGCCAGCAGCTTGAGAGGGACTAGGGGGGGGGAGGATACGCAGTATTTT
-,-,TRBJ1-2,TRBV7-2,CASSLSGGLLNYGYTF,TGTGCCAGCAGCCTAAGCGGGGGGCTACTAAACTATGGCTACACCTTC
-,-,TRBJ1-2,TRBV19,CASSIFAGNYGYTF,TGTGCCAGTAGTATATTTGCAGGGAACTATGGCTACACCTTC
-,-,TRBJ1-5,TRBV5-4,CASSLAGGGQPQHF,TGTGCCAGCAGCTTGGCGGGGGGCGGGCAGCCCCAGCATTTT
-,TRBD1,TRBJ1-1,TRBV19,CASSVLQGVSTEAFF,TGTGCCAGTAGCGTATTACAGGGGGTTAGCACTGAAGCTTTCTTT
-,-,TRBJ2-7,TRBV7-6,CASSPGQIYEQYF,TGTGCCAGCAGCCCCGGACAAATCTACGAGCAGTACTTC
-,-,TRBJ2-1,TRBV7-7,CASSLGRANEQFF,TGTGCTAGCAGCTTAGGGAGAGCGAATGAGCAGTTCTTC
-,-,TRBJ1-3,TRBV19,CASSIHFNRVDTIYF,TGTGCCAGTAGTATCCATTTTAACAGGGTCGACACCATATATTTT